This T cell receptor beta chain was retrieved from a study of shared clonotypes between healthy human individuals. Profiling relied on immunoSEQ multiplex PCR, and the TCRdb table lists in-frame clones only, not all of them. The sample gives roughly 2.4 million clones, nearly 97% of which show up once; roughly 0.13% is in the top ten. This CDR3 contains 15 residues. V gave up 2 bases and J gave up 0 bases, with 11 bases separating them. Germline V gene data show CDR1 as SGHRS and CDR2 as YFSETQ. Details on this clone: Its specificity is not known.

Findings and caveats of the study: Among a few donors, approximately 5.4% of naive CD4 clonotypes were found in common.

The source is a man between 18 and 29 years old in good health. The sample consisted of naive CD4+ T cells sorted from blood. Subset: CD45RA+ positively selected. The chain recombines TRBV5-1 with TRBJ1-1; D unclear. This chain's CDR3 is CASSFDASMNTEAFF. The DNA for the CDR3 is TGCGCCAGCAGCTTCGATGCATCAATGAACACTGAAGCTTTCTTT.